Described below is a single TCR beta chain sequence and its context. Its specific antigen is unknown. No much larger clone is present one base from it, and per-base qualities are unavailable. This sample is part of a study of cytomegalovirus exposure and HLA in healthy donors (dated by TCRdb to 2016 to 2017). Regarding the study in general: According to an earlier analysis of a few hundred of the donors, roughly 180 million T cells yielded 117 million unique TCR beta sequences and 276 Gb of sequence data. Donor age, sex, ethnicity and CMV serostatus were collected together with the repertoire data. In the later analysis, no new phenotypic data were used to find candidate immune exposures; instead, reliance was placed on TCR beta sequences and their occurrence across donors. The number of donors typed differed by locus, with about 629-640 for A, B, C, DRB1 and DQB1, more than 500 for DQA1, about 610 for DPA1, and 472 for DPB1. An early release that covered about 600 HLA-typed donors contained approximately 320 gigabases of sequencing data and 65 million to 100 million unique TCR sequences. All discovery cohort repertoires had been generated on a single sequencing platform. Of the roughly 390 genotyped donors, approximately 83% fell in the genetic ancestry cluster associated with self-reported Caucasian donors. The aim of the study was to test whether cataloging public T cell receptors could identify signatures of past pathogen exposure. Among a few hundred genotyped donors of the cohort, an average of approximately 250,000 unique TCR beta nucleotide sequences were sequenced per donor, around 20% of them non-productive. HLA typing included class I and class II loci at four-digit resolution. Besides the first cohort of about 730 subjects, a separate validation cohort made up of some 110 different subjects was used. In a later analysis, previously published TCR beta repertoires from about 640 donors were re-analyzed and high-resolution HLA genotyping was added so that TCR occurrence patterns could be studied. Four to six DR-DQ haplotypes were handled as single units for association and clustering, since linkage in the cohort was strong. A later genetic analysis took genome-wide SNP genotypes for about three fifths of the 666 donors and used that subset as a discovery cohort. In an earlier analysis of more than 550 of the donors, high-throughput TCR beta sequencing was used to judge whether each TCR beta V gene segment behaved as functional or pseudogenic. To predict cytomegalovirus infection status, the study combined high-throughput TCR immunosequencing, statistical association of individual TCRs with disease status, and machine learning. The T cell repertoires of several hundred subjects were profiled by immunosequencing and related to cytomegalovirus serostatus. The research as a whole found: A few of the identified cytomegalovirus-associated TCR beta chains were confirmed in vitro to be specific for cytomegalovirus antigens. In a later genetic analysis, a missense DCLRE1C variant was associated with V-gene and J-gene trimming of TCR beta chains, and the association was replicated in an independent cohort. Broadly in line with IMGT annotations, most TCR beta V segments showed up in productive rearrangements about 90% or about 30% of the time in an earlier analysis of around 550 of the donors. Because the 87-base-pair reads could not distinguish some IMGT-functional V segments, including TRBV6-2 and TRBV6-3, those segments were excluded. The classifier was reported to diagnose cytomegalovirus status with high specificity and sensitivity in both the original and validation cohorts. Correlated functional status among segregating V segments might be attributable to linkage disequilibrium, but an unknown experimental factor could not be ruled out. Presence/absence analyses assumed roughly uniform sequencing depth across donors, an assumption that may not hold. CMV serostatus was the only immune exposure information available for the cohort. The earlier analysis of 587 of the donors excluded 15 to 20 rarely observed V segments, including chromosome 9 orphons, because counts were too low. HLA typing was unavailable for some donors at each locus, so association tests used only the typed subset. In a later analysis, HLA-associated TCR beta chains showed more clonal expansion and lower generation probabilities than non-associated chains that were equally common. A later analysis reported that several top co-occurrence clusters appeared linked to parvovirus B19, influenza, CMV and Epstein-Barr virus. A later analysis found that most CMV-associated TCR beta chains appeared HLA-restricted, with HLA associations seemingly driven largely by CMV exposure. The authors suggested that the approach could potentially be extended to other disease states and immunological phenotypes. Only TCR beta chains were sequenced in this cohort, and the absence of alpha or paired-chain data limited detectable features. A further reported finding was that TCR beta sequences accurately predicted the HLA-A and HLA-B alleles for most subjects in the first cohort. Strong co-occurrence of HLA alleles, especially DR and DQ, made assigning TCR associations to individual alleles difficult. At a false discovery rate of 0.05, a later analysis linked some 17,000 TCR beta sequences to specific HLA alleles. According to a later analysis, TCR association rates differed among HLA loci, with DRB1 alleles showing the most associated TCRs and HLA-C alleles showing the fewest. A group of highly shared sequence variants was considered likely to be a technical artifact of the sequencing pipeline. While some public TCRs were present in many individuals, most TCR sequences turned up only very rarely across donors. A total of fewer than 200 TCR beta chains were listed by the study as associated with cytomegalovirus. In a later genetic analysis, fewer N-insertions in productive TCRs were reported among donors in an Asian-associated ancestry cluster than the roughly 700-donor mean.

Library preparation used the immunoSEQ multiplex PCR assay. For the multiplex PCR, a mixture combining 60 forward primers for TCR Vbeta segments and 13 reverse primers for TCR Jbeta segments was used. The CDR3 region of rearranged TCR beta genes was amplified from genomic DNA with a multiplex PCR assay. The Illumina HiSeq System was used to sequence the amplified TCR beta libraries as 87-base-pair reads. In the authors' own workflow: A later analysis tallied 70 million to 100 million unique TCR beta chains across the 666 repertoires, and some 10 million of those chains were shared by two or more donors. A nearest-neighbor algorithm error-corrected the raw reads and collapsed the reads into unique sequences, merging closely related sequences to remove PCR and sequencing errors. To assign V, D and J gene segments, CDR3 sequences were aligned to IMGT reference sequences. For a sequence to be retained, a match of at least six nucleotides to both a V gene segment and a J gene segment was required. Rearrangements were called productive when the CDR3 lacked stop codons and stayed in frame with V and J; all others were non-productive. CDR3 was defined by IMGT convention, running from the second conserved V-encoded cysteine to the conserved J-encoded phenylalanine. In an earlier analysis of 550 to 650 of the donors, sequences lacking an unambiguous match to a single V gene segment were excluded. In an earlier analysis of some 590 of the donors, V segments were called functional above 56.7% productive rearrangements and were called segregating when the between-donor standard deviation exceeded 5%. A statistical classification framework was built for diagnosing cytomegalovirus status from the catalog of TCR beta chain sequences. In a later analysis, TCR nucleotide sequences were compared against IMGT/GENE-DB human TR gene sequences so that V and J genes could be assigned. Using the TCRdist pipeline, a later analysis assigned CDR3 sequences along with most-parsimonious VDJ recombination scenarios. A later analysis defined each TCR beta chain by its CDR3 amino acid sequence plus V-gene family, and excluded reads lacking a unique V-gene family. In a later analysis, 450 to 600 highly shared, low-generation-probability nucleotide sequences were removed to address suspected cross-contamination and a sequencing artifact. For each public chain, a later analysis derived a clonal expansion index from normalized ranks of inferred template counts within each repertoire. Generation probabilities in a later analysis came from a VDJ recombination model fitted to out-of-frame rearrangements, and those results were checked against IGoR. In a later analysis, TCR-TCR, TCR-HLA and TCR-CMV co-occurrence was scored with hypergeometric tests, and a repertoire-size bias correction was applied to TCR pairs. False discovery rates were estimated in a later analysis by permuting HLA or CMV assignments 20 times. In a later analysis, co-occurring TCRs were grouped using DBSCAN, and TCRdist sequence similarity was added for clustering within HLA-allele-positive subsets. Repertoires with fewer than 30,000 or more than 120,000 public chains were left out of co-occurrence clustering, as were a handful of repertoires with anomalous nucleotide sharing. Held by TCRdb, this immuneACCESS table contains in-frame sequences only and omits some clones. Under half of the omission traces to an unresolved V gene where checked; the cause of the rest is unknown. V, J and clone size derive from that table, while D and trimming were established from the DNA sequence. The sample yields under 200,000 clones; 70% to 85% were counted once. Around 0.69% of the sample belongs to the ten largest clones.

The cohort comprised some 680 healthy bone marrow donors. At the time of sampling, every cohort member was nominally healthy, though immune exposures that went unrecorded were likely present. The donor was CMV seronegative and was included in the group of a few hundred seronegative cohort members. A peripheral blood sample was collected from each donor, and TCR beta sequencing was performed on peripheral blood mononuclear cells. The Qiagen DNeasy Blood Extraction Kit was used to extract genomic DNA from the blood cell samples. V sheds 9 bases and J sheds 4 bases, leaving 13 bases between their ends. Via the germline V gene, CDR1 is SGHDN and CDR2 FVKESK. From the cysteine up to the phenylalanine, the CDR3 has a length of 14 residues. The entry retains the CDR3 DNA only, 42 bases that are in frame from base 1.

Sequencing used PBMCs. The sequence joins TRBV14 to TRBJ1-6; TRBD1 is a weak D gene call, 6 bases matching. The source of this sequence is a woman aged 35 to 49 in good health and CMV-seronegative. The DNA reads as follows: TGTGCCAGTAAGGGGGTCCTGTATAATTCACCCCTCCACTTT. Its product reads: CASKGVLYNSPLHF.